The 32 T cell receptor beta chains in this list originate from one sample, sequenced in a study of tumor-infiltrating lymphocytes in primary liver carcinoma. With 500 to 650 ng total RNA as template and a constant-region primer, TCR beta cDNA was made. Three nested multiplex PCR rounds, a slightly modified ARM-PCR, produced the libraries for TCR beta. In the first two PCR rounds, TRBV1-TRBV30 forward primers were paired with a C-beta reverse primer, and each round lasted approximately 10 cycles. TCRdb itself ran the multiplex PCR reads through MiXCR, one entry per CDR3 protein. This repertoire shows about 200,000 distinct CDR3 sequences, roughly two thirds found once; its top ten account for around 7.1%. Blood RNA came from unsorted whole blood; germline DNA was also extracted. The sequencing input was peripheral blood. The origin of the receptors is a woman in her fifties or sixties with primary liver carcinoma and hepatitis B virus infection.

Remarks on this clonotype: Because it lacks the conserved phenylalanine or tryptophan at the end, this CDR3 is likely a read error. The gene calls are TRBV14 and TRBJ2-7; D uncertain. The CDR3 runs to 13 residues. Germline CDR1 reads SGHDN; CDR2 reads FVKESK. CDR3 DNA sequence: TGTGCCAGCAGTGAGATAGGGCGCTACGCGCAGTACCTC. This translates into CASSEIGRYAQYL.

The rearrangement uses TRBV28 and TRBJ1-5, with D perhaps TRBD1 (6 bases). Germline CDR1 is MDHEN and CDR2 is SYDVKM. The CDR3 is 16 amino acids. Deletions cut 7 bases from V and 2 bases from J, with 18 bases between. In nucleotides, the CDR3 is TGTGCCAGCAATCCCCTCCGGGGACAAGGCAATCAGCCCCAGCATTTT. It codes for CASNPLRGQGNQPQHF.

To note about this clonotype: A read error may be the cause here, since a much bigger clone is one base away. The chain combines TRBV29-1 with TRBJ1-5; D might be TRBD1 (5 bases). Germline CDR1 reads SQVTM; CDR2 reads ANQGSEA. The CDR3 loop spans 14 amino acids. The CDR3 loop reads CSIEVGGLNQPQHF. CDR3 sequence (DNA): TGCAGCATTGAAGTTGGGGGTCTGAATCAGCCCCAGCATTTT. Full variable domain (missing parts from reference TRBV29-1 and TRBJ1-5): SAVISQKPSRDICQRGTSLTIQCQVDSQVTMMFWYRQQPGQSLTLIATANQGSEATYESGFVIDKFPISRPNLTFSTLTVSNMSPEDSSIYLCSIEVGGLNQPQHFGDGTRLSIL.

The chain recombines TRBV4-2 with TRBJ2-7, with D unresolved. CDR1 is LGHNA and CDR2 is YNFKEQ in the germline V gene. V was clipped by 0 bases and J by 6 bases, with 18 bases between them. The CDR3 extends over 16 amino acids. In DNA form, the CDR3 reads TGTGCCAGCAGCCAAGATAGATACTGGGAAATGGTCGAGCAGTACTTC. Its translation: CASSQDRYWEMVEQYF.

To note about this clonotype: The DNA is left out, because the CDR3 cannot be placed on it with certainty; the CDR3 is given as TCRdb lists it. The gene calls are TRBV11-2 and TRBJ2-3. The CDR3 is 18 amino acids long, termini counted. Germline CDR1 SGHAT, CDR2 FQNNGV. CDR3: CANSLDSVFGSGTDTQYF.

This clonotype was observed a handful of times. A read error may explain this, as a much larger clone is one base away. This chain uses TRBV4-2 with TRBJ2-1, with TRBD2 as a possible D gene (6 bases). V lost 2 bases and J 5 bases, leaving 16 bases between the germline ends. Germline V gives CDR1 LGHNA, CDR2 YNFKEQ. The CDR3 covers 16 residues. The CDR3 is CASSQQVGGGDNEQFF. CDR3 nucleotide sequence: TGTGCCAGCAGCCAACAAGTGGGAGGTGGCGACAATGAGCAGTTCTTC.

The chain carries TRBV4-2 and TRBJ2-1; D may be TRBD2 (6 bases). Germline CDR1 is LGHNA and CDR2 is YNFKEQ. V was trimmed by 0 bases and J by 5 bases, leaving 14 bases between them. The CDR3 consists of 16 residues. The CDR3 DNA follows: TGTGCCAGCAGCCAAGATCGGGGGTCCGTCCACAATGAGCAGTTCTTC. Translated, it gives CASSQDRGSVHNEQFF.

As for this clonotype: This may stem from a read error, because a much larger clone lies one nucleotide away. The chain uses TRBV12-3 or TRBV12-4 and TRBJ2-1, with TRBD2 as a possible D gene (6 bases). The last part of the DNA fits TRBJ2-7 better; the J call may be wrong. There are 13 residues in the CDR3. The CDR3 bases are TGTACCTCCGTCGGGAGCGGGCATAATGAGCAGTACTTC. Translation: CTSVGSGHNEQYF.

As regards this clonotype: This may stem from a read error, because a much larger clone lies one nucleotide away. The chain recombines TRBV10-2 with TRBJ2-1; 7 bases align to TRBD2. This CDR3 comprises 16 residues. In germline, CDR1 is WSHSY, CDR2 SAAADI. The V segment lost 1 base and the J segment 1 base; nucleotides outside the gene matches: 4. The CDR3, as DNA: TGCGCCAGCAGTGAGTTACTAGCGCCTTCCTACAATGAGCAGTTCTTC. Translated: CASSELLAPSYNEQFF.

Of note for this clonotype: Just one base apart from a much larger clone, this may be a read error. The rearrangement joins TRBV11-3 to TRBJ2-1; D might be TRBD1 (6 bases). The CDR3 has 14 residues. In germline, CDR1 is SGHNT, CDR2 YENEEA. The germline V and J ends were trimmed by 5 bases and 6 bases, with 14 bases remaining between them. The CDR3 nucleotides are TGTGCCAGCAGCCATCTCGGACAGTTCAATGAGCAGTTCTTC. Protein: CASSHLGQFNEQFF.

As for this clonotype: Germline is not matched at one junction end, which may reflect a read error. CDR3: CTSSLASQETQYF. CDR3 DNA sequence: TGCACCAGCAGCTTGGCCAGCCAAGAGACCCAGTACTTC. The chain has TRBV5-1 and TRBJ2-5; D is undetermined. The CDR3 covers 13 residues. Germline values: CDR1 SGHRS, CDR2 YFSETQ.

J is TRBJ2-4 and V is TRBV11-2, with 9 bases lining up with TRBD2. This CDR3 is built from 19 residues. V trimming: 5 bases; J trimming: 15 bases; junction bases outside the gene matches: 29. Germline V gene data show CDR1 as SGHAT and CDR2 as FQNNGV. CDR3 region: CASSPRLAVGPRIKNIRYF. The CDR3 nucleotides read TGTGCCAGCAGCCCTCGACTAGCGGTAGGGCCTCGGATCAAAAACATCCGGTACTTC.

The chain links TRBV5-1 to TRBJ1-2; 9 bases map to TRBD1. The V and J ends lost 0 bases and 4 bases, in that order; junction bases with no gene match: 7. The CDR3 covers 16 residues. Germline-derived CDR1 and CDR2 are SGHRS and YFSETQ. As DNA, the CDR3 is TGCGCCAGCAGCTTGGCCTCCGGGACAGGGTTCTATGGCTACACCTTC. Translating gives CASSLASGTGFYGYTF.

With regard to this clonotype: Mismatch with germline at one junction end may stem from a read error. The CDR3 DNA follows: TGTGTCAGCAGTGAAACAGGGGACGCTCAGCCCCAGCATTTT. Translation gives CVSSETGDAQPQHF. The rearrangement links TRBV25-1 to TRBJ1-5; 7 bases agree with TRBD1. The CDR3 is 14 amino acids. Germline V gene lookup returns CDR1 MGHDK and CDR2 SYGVNS.

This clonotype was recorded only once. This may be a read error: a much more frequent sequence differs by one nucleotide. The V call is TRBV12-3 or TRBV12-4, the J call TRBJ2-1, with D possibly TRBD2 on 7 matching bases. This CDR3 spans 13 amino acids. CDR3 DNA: TGTGCCAGCAGTTTAAAAGGGGGGGCAGAGGGGCTCTTC. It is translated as CASSLKGGAEGLF.

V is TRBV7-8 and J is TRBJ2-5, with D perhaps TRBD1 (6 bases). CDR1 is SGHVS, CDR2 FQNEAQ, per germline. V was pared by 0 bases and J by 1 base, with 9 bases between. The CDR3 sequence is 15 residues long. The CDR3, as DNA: TGTGCCAGCAGCTTAGCGGGGGCGGGCCAAGAGACCCAGTACTTC. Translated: CASSLAGAGQETQYF.

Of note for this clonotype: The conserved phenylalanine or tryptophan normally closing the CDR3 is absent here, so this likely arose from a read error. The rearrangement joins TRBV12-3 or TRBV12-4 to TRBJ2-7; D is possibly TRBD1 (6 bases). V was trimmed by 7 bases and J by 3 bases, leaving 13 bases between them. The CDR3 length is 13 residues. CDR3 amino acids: CASTVQGFYEQYS. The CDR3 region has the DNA TGTGCCAGCACCGTACAGGGTTTCTACGAGCAGTACTCC.

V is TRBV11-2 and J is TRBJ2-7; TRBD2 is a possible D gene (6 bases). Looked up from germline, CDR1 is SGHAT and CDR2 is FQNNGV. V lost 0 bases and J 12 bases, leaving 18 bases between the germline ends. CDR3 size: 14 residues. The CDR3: CASSLDPGAIYLYF. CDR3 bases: TGTGCCAGCAGCTTAGATCCGGGAGCAATCTATCTGTACTTC.

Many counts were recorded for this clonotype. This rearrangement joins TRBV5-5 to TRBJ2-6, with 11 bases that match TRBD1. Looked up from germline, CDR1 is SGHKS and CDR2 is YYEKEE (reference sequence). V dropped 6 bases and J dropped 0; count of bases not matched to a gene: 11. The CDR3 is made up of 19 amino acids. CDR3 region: CASISEDRGPRSGANVLTF. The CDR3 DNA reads TGTGCCAGCATCTCTGAGGACAGGGGGCCCCGCTCTGGGGCCAACGTCCTGACTTTC.

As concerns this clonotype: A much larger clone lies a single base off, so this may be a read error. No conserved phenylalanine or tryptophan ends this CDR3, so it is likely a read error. The chain's CDR3 is CAISESEIEAFS. The CDR3 region has the DNA TGTGCCATCAGTGAGTCTGAGATTGAAGCTTTCTCT. The J gene is TRBJ1-1, the V gene TRBV10-3; D remains ambiguous. V lost 0 bases to trimming and J lost 7 bases, with 6 bases between them. CDR3 length equals 12 residues. Germline lookup yields CDR1 ENHRY and CDR2 SYGVKD.

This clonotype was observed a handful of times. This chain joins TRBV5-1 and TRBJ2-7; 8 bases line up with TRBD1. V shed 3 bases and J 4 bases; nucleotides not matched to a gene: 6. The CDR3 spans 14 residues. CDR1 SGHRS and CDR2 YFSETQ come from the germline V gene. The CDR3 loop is CASSSRGRRYEQYF. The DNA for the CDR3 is TGCGCCAGCAGCTCCAGGGGGCGAAGGTACGAGCAGTACTTC.

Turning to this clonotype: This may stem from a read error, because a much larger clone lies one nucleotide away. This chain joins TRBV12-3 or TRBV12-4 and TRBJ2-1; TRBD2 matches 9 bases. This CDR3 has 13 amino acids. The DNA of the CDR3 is TGTACCAGCAGCGGGGGGAGTCCACGAGAGCAGTTCTTC. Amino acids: CTSSGGSPREQFF.

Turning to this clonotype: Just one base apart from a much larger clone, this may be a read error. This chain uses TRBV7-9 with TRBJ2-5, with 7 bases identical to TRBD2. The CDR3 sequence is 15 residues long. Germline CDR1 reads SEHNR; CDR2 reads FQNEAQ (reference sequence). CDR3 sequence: CVSSLGTTFKETQYF. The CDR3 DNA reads TGTGTCAGCAGCCTGGGGACTACCTTCAAAGAGACCCAGTACTTC.

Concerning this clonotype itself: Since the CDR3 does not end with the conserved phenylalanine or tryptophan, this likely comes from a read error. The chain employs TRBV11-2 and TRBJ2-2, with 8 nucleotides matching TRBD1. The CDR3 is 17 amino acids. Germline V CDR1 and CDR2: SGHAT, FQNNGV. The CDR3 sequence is CTSAISGRGLVTGELFY. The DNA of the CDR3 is TGTACCAGCGCAATTTCGGGCAGGGGGCTCGTCACCGGGGAGCTGTTTTAT.

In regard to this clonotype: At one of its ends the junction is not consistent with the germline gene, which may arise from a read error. The DNA for the CDR3 is TGCGTCAGCAGCCAAGACCCCCGGAGAGCCTTGAACACTGAAGTTTTCTTT. It is translated as CVSSQDPRRALNTEVFF. The J gene is TRBJ1-1, the V gene TRBV4-1; D unclear. CDR3 size: 17 residues. Germline-derived CDR1 and CDR2 are MGHRA and YSYEKL.

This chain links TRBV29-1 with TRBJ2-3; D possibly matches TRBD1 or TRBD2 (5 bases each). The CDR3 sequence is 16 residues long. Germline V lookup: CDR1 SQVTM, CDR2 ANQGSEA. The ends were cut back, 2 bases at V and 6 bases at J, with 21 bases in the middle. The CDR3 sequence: CSVESAGAWRGDTQYF. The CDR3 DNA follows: TGCAGCGTTGAATCGGCCGGGGCCTGGAGAGGGGATACGCAGTATTTT.

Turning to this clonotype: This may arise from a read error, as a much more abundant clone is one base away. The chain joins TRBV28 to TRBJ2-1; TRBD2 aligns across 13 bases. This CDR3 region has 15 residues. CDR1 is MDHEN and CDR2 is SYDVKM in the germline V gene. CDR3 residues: CGLTTWTSGSSEQFF. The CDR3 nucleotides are TGTGGACTGACAACTTGGACTAGCGGGAGTAGTGAGCAGTTCTTC.

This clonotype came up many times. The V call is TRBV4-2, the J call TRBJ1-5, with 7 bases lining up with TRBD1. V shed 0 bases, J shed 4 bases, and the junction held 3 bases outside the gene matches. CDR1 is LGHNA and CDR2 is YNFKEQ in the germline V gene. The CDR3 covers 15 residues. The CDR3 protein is CASSQDMTGNQPQHF. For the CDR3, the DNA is TGTGCCAGCAGCCAAGACATGACAGGGAATCAGCCCCAGCATTTT.

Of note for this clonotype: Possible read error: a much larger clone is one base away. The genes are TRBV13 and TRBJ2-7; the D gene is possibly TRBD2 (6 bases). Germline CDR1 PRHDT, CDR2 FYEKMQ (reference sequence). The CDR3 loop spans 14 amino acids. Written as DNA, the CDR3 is TGTCCCAGCAGCTACGGAAACGGGGGCTACGAGCAGTACTTC. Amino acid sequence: CPSSYGNGGYEQYF.

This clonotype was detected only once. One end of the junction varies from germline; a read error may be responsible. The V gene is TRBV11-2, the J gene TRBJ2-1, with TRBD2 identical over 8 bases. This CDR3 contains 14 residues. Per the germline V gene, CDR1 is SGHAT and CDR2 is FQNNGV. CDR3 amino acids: CASETSGSNNEQFF. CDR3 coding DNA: TGTGCCAGCGAAACTAGCGGCTCCAACAATGAGCAGTTCTTC.

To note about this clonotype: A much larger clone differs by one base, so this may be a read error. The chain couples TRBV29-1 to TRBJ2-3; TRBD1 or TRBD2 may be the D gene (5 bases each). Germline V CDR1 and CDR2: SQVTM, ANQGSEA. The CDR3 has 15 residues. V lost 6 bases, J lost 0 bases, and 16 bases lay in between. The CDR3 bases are TGCAGCGTGGGGGAGTCAAGTACTAGCACAGATACGCAGTATTTT. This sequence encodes CSVGESSTSTDTQYF.

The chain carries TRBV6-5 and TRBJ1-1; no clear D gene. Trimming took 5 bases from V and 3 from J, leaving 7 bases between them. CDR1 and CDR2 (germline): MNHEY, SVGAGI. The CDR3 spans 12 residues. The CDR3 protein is CASSVRDTEAFF. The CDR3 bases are TGTGCCAGCAGTGTCAGAGACACTGAAGCTTTCTTT.